A single TCR beta chain is shown here with its context. Antigen specificity is unknown. The sample comes from a study of T cell responses to AZD1222 COVID-19 vaccine. The trim removed 0 bases at V and 2 bases at J, leaving 9 bases unmatched. There are 18 residues in the CDR3. Per germline, CDR1 SGHRS and CDR2 YFSETQ. Overall study results and limits: A mostly white British donor set with more females was recruited, and clonal diversity was possibly underestimated. Unmutated variant regions are reportedly targeted by nearly half of spike-specific TCRs.

Profiling relied on immunoSEQ multiplex PCR, and the TCRdb table lists in-frame clones only, not all of them. This table holds under 120,000 clones, around 94% found once. The chain is built from TRBV5-1 and TRBJ2-3, with 10 bases identical to TRBD2. This sequence originates from an adult in good health. This specimen consisted of peripheral blood, obtained on day 0 of AZD1222 vaccination. The CDR3 bases are TGCGCCAGCAGCTTGGCTCTAGCGGGAGAGGGGGCCACAGATACGCAGTATTTT. Amino acids: CASSLALAGEGATDTQYF.